Following are 15 T cell receptor beta chains from one sample sequenced in a study of shared clonotypes between healthy human individuals. The method was immunoSEQ multiplex PCR; TCRdb's version includes in-frame clones alone and lacks a portion of them. The table lists 980,000 or so clones, approximately 80% of them singletons. Sequencing was done on a sample of memory CD4+ T cells sorted from blood. As for subset: CD45RA-negative fraction. The source is a man aged 18 to 29 in good health.

This clone was observed once. The chain has TRBV7-9 and TRBJ2-1, with D unclear. The V end lost 1 base, the J end lost 7 bases, and 11 bases lay between the germline ends. The length of the CDR3 is 14 residues. Germline V CDR1 and CDR2: SEHNR, FQNEAQ (reference sequence). The CDR3 spells CASSLGYMGNEQFF. In DNA, the CDR3 is TGTGCCAGCAGCTTAGGGTACATGGGGAATGAGCAGTTCTTC. The variable domain in full, completed from reference TRBV7-9 and TRBJ2-1, reads DTGVSQNPRHKITKRGQNVTFRCDPISEHNRLYWYRQTLGQGPEFLTYFQNEAQLEKSRLLSDRFSAERPKGSFSTLEIQRTEQGDSAMYLCASSLGYMGNEQFFGPGTRLTVL.

The rearrangement uses TRBV18 and TRBJ2-2; no definite D call. CDR1 and CDR2 from the germline V gene are KGHSH and LQKENI. This CDR3 spans 14 amino acids. The ends were cut back, 4 bases at V and 0 bases at J, with 6 bases in the middle. CDR3 nucleotides: TGTGCCAGCTCACTCTCGCCGAACACCGGGGAGCTGTTTTTT. It codes for CASSLSPNTGELFF.

This clone was seen more than once but under ten times. The sample carries other DNA sequences with the same CDR3. The CDR3 DNA follows: TGTGCCAGCAGCTTGAGGGGGAGCAATCAGCCCCAGCATTTT. Translation gives CASSLRGSNQPQHF. This chain links TRBV5-4 with TRBJ1-5, with a weak D call TRBD1 (6 bases). V lost 1 base, J lost 1 base, and 6 bases lay in between. Germline V gene sequence: CDR1 SGHNT, CDR2 YYREEE (reference sequence). The CDR3 has 14 residues.

This clone was counted between two and nine times. The rearrangement uses TRBV10-3 and TRBJ1-5, with TRBD1 as a possible D gene (5 bases). This CDR3 has 14 amino acids. V was clipped by 9 bases and J by 2 bases, with 14 bases between them. CDR1 is ENHRY, CDR2 SYGVKD, per germline. The CDR3 loop reads CAMRGEGGNQPQHF. CDR3 nucleotides: TGTGCCATGAGAGGTGAAGGGGGCAATCAGCCCCAGCATTTT.

This chain uses TRBV7-8 with TRBJ1-5; D remains ambiguous. Trimming took off 1 base at V and 4 bases at J, with 5 bases between the two ends. The CDR3 runs to 13 residues. The germline V gene encodes CDR1 SGHVS and CDR2 FQNEAQ. CDR3 residues: CASSLGANQPQHF. The CDR3 DNA is TGTGCCAGCAGCTTAGGGGCTAATCAGCCCCAGCATTTT.

This clone was seen only a few times. The gene calls are TRBV28 and TRBJ1-5; no definite D call. Germline lookup yields CDR1 MDHEN and CDR2 SYDVKM. Trimming left V 5 bases short and J 11 bases short, with 10 bases between. This CDR3 is built from 11 residues. In nucleotides, the CDR3 is TGTGCCAGCAGTGTGGGTAAGGCCCAGCATTTT. Amino acids: CASSVGKAQHF.

This clone came up a few times. The chain combines TRBV6-1 with TRBJ1-5, with unresolved D. This CDR3 region has 15 residues. V lost 7 bases, J lost 4 bases, and 17 bases lay in between. CDR1 is MNHNS, CDR2 SASEGT, per germline. The CDR3 coding sequence is TGTGCCAGCAAGTATAGGATTGGCCCAAATCAGCCCCAGCATTTT. Protein sequence: CASKYRIGPNQPQHF.

The chain employs TRBV4-3 and TRBJ2-4, with a tentative D call TRBD1 (5 bases). The CDR3 runs 16 residues. Trimming took off 3 bases at V and 0 bases at J, with 12 bases between the two ends. Germline V gene sequence: CDR1 LGHNA, CDR2 YSLEER. The CDR3: CASSQTANGAKNIQYF. CDR3 nucleotide sequence: TGCGCCAGCAGCCAGACAGCAAACGGAGCCAAAAACATTCAGTACTTC.

The J gene is TRBJ2-7, the V gene TRBV6-6; 7 nucleotides agree with TRBD2. This CDR3 has 14 residues. Germline loops: CDR1 MNHNY, CDR2 SVGAGI (reference sequence). The junction had 6 bases not matched to a gene; V was cut back by 5 bases and J by 2 bases. The chain's CDR3 is CASSKGLSPYEQYF. CDR3 nucleotide sequence: TGTGCCAGCAGTAAGGGACTATCCCCCTACGAGCAGTACTTC.

The chain is built from TRBV5-4 and TRBJ1-1; no reliable D call. This CDR3 region has 15 residues. The V gene's germline CDR1 is SGHNT and CDR2 YYREEE (reference sequence). V was cut by 2 bases and J by 7 bases, with 18 bases left in between. The CDR3 region has the DNA TGTGCCAGCAGCTTACCTCGATTCCGGGCAAGTGAAGCTTTCTTT. This gives the protein CASSLPRFRASEAFF.

A note on this clone: Other DNA sequences in the sample encode the same CDR3. V usage is TRBV5-5 and J usage is TRBJ1-2; tentatively, D is TRBD1 (5 bases). This CDR3 has 14 amino acids. The germline V gene has CDR1 SGHKS and CDR2 YYEKEE (reference sequence). V dropped 1 base and J dropped 5 bases, with 12 bases sitting between them. The CDR3 sequence: CASSLQGEGYGYTF. CDR3 sequence (DNA): TGTGCCAGCAGCTTGCAAGGGGAGGGTTATGGCTACACCTTC.

This chain connects TRBV7-2 to TRBJ2-1; 9 positions agree with TRBD2. The CDR3 loop spans 17 amino acids. V dropped 6 bases and J dropped 9; count of bases not matched to a gene: 18. Germline V lookup: CDR1 SGHTA, CDR2 FQGNSA. CDR3 sequence reads: CASSPGGLAGIMGEQFF. The DNA of the CDR3 is TGTGCCAGCAGTCCCGGGGGGCTAGCGGGAATAATGGGTGAGCAGTTCTTC.

The V call is TRBV7-2, the J call TRBJ1-6, with 10 bases matching TRBD1. J was trimmed by 14 bases and V by 5 bases; bases with no gene match: 9. This CDR3 spans 14 amino acids. From germline, CDR1 is SGHTA and CDR2 FQGNSA. The CDR3 DNA follows: TGTGCCAGCAGCGGGGACAGGGGTTGGGGCACCCTCCACTTT. Protein product: CASSGDRGWGTLHF.

This chain connects TRBV2 to TRBJ1-1, with D perhaps TRBD1 (6 bases). The CDR3 has 12 residues. CDR1 and CDR2 from the germline V gene are SNHLY and FYNNEI. V gave up 6 bases and J gave up 7 bases, with 12 bases separating them. CDR3 region: CASRRTGNEAFF. CDR3 coding DNA: TGTGCCAGCAGAAGAACAGGGAATGAAGCTTTCTTT.

This clone was seen only a few times. The chain couples TRBV4-1 to TRBJ2-7; 13 bases are shared with TRBD2. The CDR3 extends over 15 amino acids. Germline V gives CDR1 MGHRA, CDR2 YSYEKL. V trimming: 3 bases; J trimming: 3 bases; junction bases outside the gene matches: 2. The CDR3 region has the DNA TGCGCCAGCAGCCAGGGACTAGCGGGAAACTACGAGCAGTACTTC. Its translation is CASSQGLAGNYEQYF.